This T cell receptor beta chain was sequenced during a study of T cell changes during pregnancy in multiple sclerosis. The method was immunoSEQ multiplex PCR; TCRdb's version includes in-frame clones alone and lacks a portion of them. Among 55,000 to 85,000 clones listed, around 92% were seen once. V dropped 1 base and J dropped 1 base, with 10 bases sitting between them. Germline V gene data show CDR1 as KGHSH and CDR2 as LQKENI. This CDR3 has 15 amino acids. This material consisted of peripheral blood, taken after pregnancy. V gene TRBV18 combines with J gene TRBJ1-1; D may be TRBD1 (5 bases). The clonotype originates from a female donor with multiple sclerosis, enrolled in a pregnancy study. CDR3 amino acids: CASSPQRDRNTEAFF. The CDR3 coding sequence is TGTGCCAGCTCACCACAACGAGACAGGAACACTGAAGCTTTCTTT.